What follows is one T cell receptor (beta chain) and its context. The antigen is unknown. The sample comes from a study of beta chain features in type 1 diabetes. The study's findings and limits: It was possible that PCR favored shorter templates, equally so in patients and controls. Within each of all four CD4+ subsets, Type 1 diabetes patients had TCRB CDR3s that were moderately but significantly shorter. Lower insertion and higher deletion counts appeared at VDJ junctions in type 1 diabetes patients. The naive, central memory and Treg TCRB repertoires of patients appeared to be more similar to one another than those of healthy donors.

It was via CD45RO/CCR7/CD25/CD127/CD95/CD27 that CD4+ naive, central memory, regulatory and stem cell-like memory cells were sorted. Trimming took off 8 bases at V and 9 bases at J, with 13 bases between the two ends. The CDR3 has 11 amino acids. Germline V gives CDR1 MNHEY, CDR2 SVGAGI. Expressed TCRB transcripts were sequenced because the isolated RNA had all been reverse transcribed beforehand. The assay was immunoSEQ multiplex PCR, and TCRdb's table has in-frame clones only and misses some. The sample holds 130,000 or so clones, about 17% seen once. The TCR was taken from a man younger than 45 with type 1 diabetes. Sequences were obtained from central memory CD4+ T cells from blood. The chain joins TRBV6-5 to TRBJ1-2; no firm D call. The DNA for the CDR3 is TGTGCCAGCCTCCGACTCGGACGCTACACCTTC. This codes for CASLRLGRYTF.